This T cell receptor beta chain was sequenced for a study of cytomegalovirus exposure and HLA in healthy donors. Primers: 60 Vbeta forward and 13 Jbeta reverse. The repertoire was sequenced with immunoSEQ multiplex PCR; TCRdb's copy has only in-frame clones and lacks some. The sample carries some 180,000 clones, 87% recorded once. In germline, CDR1 is SEHNR, CDR2 FQNEAQ (reference sequence). CDR3 length equals 13 residues. The chain combines TRBV7-9 with TRBJ1-1; D is possibly TRBD1 (6 bases). The source material was PBMCs. This clonotype was obtained from a boy younger than 10 in good health and CMV-seronegative. The CDR3 protein is CSPSRRGSSEAFF. CDR3 coding DNA: TGTTCCCCCTCGCGCAGGGGTTCGTCTGAAGCTTTCTTT.